The clone carrying this T cell receptor (beta chain) has a count of ten or more. Its specificity is not known. The CDR3 contains 13 residues. Germline lookup yields CDR1 MNHEY and CDR2 SVGAGI. V was cut by 4 bases and J by 4 bases, with 8 bases left in between. The data are from a study of tumor and adjacent non-tumor tissue in lung cancer. Study as a whole: Histology: about a dozen adenocarcinoma, a couple of squamous cell carcinoma, 1 small cell lung cancer.

Notes on the study in general: Patients with more diverse tumor TCRs had worse survival. Top 100 clones took a larger repertoire share in normal lung.

The library came from three nested PCR rounds adapted from ARM-PCR protocols. TCRdb reprocessed the multiplex PCR reads via MiXCR and lists one record per CDR3 protein. The table records approximately 150,000 distinct CDR3 sequences, around 61% of them present only once. This sample's RNA came from whole unsorted tissue. Between August and November 2014, newly diagnosed, chemotherapy-naive lung cancer patients underwent thoracic surgery in China. Source material: lung tumor tissue. The origin of this receptor is a man aged 55 to 70 with small cell lung cancer. The V and J genes are TRBV6-5 and TRBJ1-3; D not certain. This chain's CDR3 is CASSWARGNTIYF. The CDR3 DNA sequence: TGTGCCAGCAGTTGGGCCAGGGGAAACACCATATATTTT.